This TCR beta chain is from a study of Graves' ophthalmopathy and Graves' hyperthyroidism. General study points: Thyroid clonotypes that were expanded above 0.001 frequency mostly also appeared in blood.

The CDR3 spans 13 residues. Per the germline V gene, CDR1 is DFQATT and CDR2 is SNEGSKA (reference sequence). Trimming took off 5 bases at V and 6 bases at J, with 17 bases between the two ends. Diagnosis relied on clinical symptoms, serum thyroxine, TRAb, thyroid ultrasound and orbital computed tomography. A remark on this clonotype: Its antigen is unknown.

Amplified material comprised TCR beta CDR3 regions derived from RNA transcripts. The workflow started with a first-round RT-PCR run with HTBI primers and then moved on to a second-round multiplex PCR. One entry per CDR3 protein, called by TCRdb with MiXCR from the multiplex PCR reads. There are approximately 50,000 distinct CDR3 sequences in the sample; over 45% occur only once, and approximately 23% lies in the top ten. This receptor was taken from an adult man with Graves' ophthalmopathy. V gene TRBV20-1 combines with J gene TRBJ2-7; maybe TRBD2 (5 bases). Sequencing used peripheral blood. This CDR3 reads CSASDGVRGEQYF. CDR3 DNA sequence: TGCAGTGCTTCCGATGGGGTCCGGGGCGAGCAGTACTTC.